Listed below are T cell receptor beta chains from one sample, sequenced in a study of molecular identifiers for immune sequencing clone quantification. Via MiXCR, TCRdb re-called the PCR reads, giving one row per CDR3 protein. The profile shows approximately 100,000 distinct CDR3 sequences, roughly 38% of them singletons. Sequences were obtained from naive CD8+ T cells from blood, with Jurkat cell RNA spiked in. Source of these receptors: a human donor in good health. Some libraries in this study had Jurkat cell RNA spiked in. The CDR3 runs from the conserved cysteine through the conserved F or W.

J gene: TRBJ1-1
V gene: TRBV6-2/TRBV6-3
CDR3 protein: CASSYSWDAAEAFF

J gene: TRBJ2-7
V gene: TRBV29-1
CDR3 protein: CSGDVVPGEQYF

J gene: TRBJ2-3
V gene: TRBV28
CDR3 protein: CASSPQDLTDTQYF

J gene: TRBJ2-5
V gene: TRBV11-2
CDR3 protein: CASSPLRKRGETQYF

J gene: TRBJ2-1
V gene: TRBV29-1
CDR3 protein: CSAGLAGGRDEQFF

J gene: TRBJ2-3
V gene: TRBV28
CDR3 protein: CASSFGVYGGSTDTQYF

J gene: TRBJ2-1
V gene: TRBV6-6
CDR3 protein: CASAWGDNEQFF

J gene: TRBJ2-7
V gene: TRBV27
CDR3 protein: CASVSGSTSGSSYEQYF

J gene: TRBJ2-6
V gene: TRBV5-6
CDR3 protein: CASSQGTDSGANVLTF

J gene: TRBJ2-5
V gene: TRBV29-1
CDR3 protein: CSIPQGWTQYF

J gene: TRBJ2-2
V gene: TRBV28
CDR3 protein: CASSFLRERANTGELFF

J gene: TRBJ2-2
V gene: TRBV9
CDR3 protein: CASSAGQPLPNTGELFF

J gene: TRBJ2-7
V gene: TRBV13
CDR3 protein: CASSARRGGYEQYF

J gene: TRBJ2-2
V gene: TRBV9
CDR3 protein: CASSETGSGELFF

J gene: TRBJ2-7
V gene: TRBV14
CDR3 protein: CASSQVYGDYEQYF

J gene: TRBJ2-2
V gene: TRBV29-1
CDR3 protein: CSVAQGTNTGELFF

J gene: TRBJ2-3
V gene: TRBV28
CDR3 protein: CASSFRQGAGDTQYF

J gene: TRBJ2-3
V gene: TRBV20-1
CDR3 protein: CSARSNSHTDTQYF

J gene: TRBJ2-1
V gene: TRBV4-1
CDR3 protein: CASAWRTSGRFEQFF

J gene: TRBJ2-5
V gene: TRBV9
CDR3 protein: CASSVHETQYF

J gene: TRBJ2-1
V gene: TRBV10-3
CDR3 protein: CAIRDGAGGVNEQFF

J gene: TRBJ2-1
V gene: TRBV4-1
CDR3 protein: CASSQLGLASYNEQFF

J gene: TRBJ2-3
V gene: TRBV4-3
CDR3 protein: CTSSQDSATGLYTDTQYF

J gene: TRBJ2-3
V gene: TRBV6-1
CDR3 protein: CASSLPRGSTDTQYF

J gene: TRBJ2-7
V gene: TRBV27
CDR3 protein: CASSNKLAISYEQYF

J gene: TRBJ2-7
V gene: TRBV18
CDR3 protein: CASSPRVHEQYF

J gene: TRBJ2-6
V gene: TRBV5-1
CDR3 protein: CASSLGRASAAGANVLTF

J gene: TRBJ2-7
V gene: TRBV7-8
CDR3 protein: CASSLIQGYEQYF

J gene: TRBJ2-5
V gene: TRBV7-6
CDR3 protein: CAGSLESAGGETQYF